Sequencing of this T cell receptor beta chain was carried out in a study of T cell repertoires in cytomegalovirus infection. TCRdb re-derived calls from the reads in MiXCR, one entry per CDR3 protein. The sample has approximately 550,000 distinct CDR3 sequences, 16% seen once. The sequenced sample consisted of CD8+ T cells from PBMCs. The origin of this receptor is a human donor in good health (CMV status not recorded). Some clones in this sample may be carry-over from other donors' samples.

CDR3 region: CASSVEGTSGITDTQYF. As DNA, the CDR3 is TGTGCCAGCAGCGTAGAAGGTACTAGCGGAATCACAGATACGCAGTATTTT. The chain links TRBV9 to TRBJ2-3; TRBD2 agrees at 8 bases. Germline trimming cut 0 bases from V and 2 bases from J; bases unmatched to any gene: 8. This CDR3 contains 17 residues. Per germline, CDR1 SGDLS and CDR2 YYNGEE.